This TCR beta chain was observed in a study of radiation and T cells in renal cell carcinoma (dated by TCRdb to 2020 to 2021). Context from the whole study: TCR beta sequencing covered approximately 51 samples in total, comprising some 25 tumors and around 27 peripheral blood samples. Across all 50 or so samples, under 4,500,000 unique CDR3 nucleotide sequences, encoding about 2,700,000 unique CDR3 amino acid sequences, were identified.

Overall study outcomes, separate from this receptor: Because pretreatment tumor biopsies were not available, the baseline intratumoral presence of clonotypes could not be determined. Top tumor clonotypes rose in blood from baseline to 2 weeks post-radiation, then contracted by 4 weeks, suggesting transient expansion of tumor-resident clones. Because only small tumor regions of approximately 1.1 g were available, the study did not capture intratumoral heterogeneity. Compared with control tumors, irradiated tumors had a greater number of dominant CDR3 motifs, and those motifs took up a bigger portion of the repertoire. Because the trial had a single-armed design, the trial could not examine how radiation dose or scheduling affected the TCR repertoire. Compared with controls, irradiated tumors had higher TCR clonality, as the top 100 clonotypes made up an average of approximately 50% of the repertoire, versus roughly 43% in nephrectomy-only tumors.

There are 15 amino acids in the CDR3, from cysteine to phenylalanine inclusive. Only the CDR3 portion is preserved as DNA: 45 bases, with reading frame beginning at the first base. The germline V gene (reference sequence) yields MNHNY for CDR1 and SVGAGI for CDR2. Trimmed from V: 9 bases; trimmed from J: 3 bases; junction bases lacking a gene match: 10. As for this clone: Its antigen target is currently unknown. No base-level quality is on record; no much larger clone is a single base apart.

The time point label, read with the paper, signifies: tumor resected at nephrectomy. The treatment or condition label on this specimen signifies: 15 Gy SBRT to primary tumor, nephrectomy 4 weeks later. Samples were obtained from a clinical trial, in which 15 Gy stereotactic body radiation therapy was delivered to primary renal cell carcinomas and nephrectomy was performed 4 weeks later. Every patient's renal cell carcinoma showed clear cell pathology. Tumors were dissociated mechanically, digested with collagenase/hyaluronidase at 37 degrees C, processed in gentleMACS C tubes, and stored in liquid nitrogen. The QIAamp DNA Blood Mini Kit (Qiagen) was used to prepare genomic DNA for TCR sequencing. Samples were included in the analyses only if all quality control checks were passed. TCR beta libraries were generated from genomic DNA with the immunoSEQ kit, following the manufacturer's recommendations. To prepare the libraries, a first multiplex PCR with proprietary primers was run, followed by a second PCR that added unique barcodes, and a bead cleanup was done after each round. Each sample batch included a kit-provided positive control reaction and a negative control reaction. The final libraries were assessed on an Agilent 4200 TapeStation D1000 ScreenTape, pooled by volume, and quantified by qPCR. An Illumina NextSeq500 fitted with a MidOutput 150-cycle cartridge performed the sequencing, running 156 Read1 cycles and 15 Index1 cycles with the kit's custom primers. The pooled library was loaded at roughly 0.98 pM with an approximately 20% PhiX control spike-in. The authors' analysis ran thus. Vendor-processed data were analyzed in R, and a clonotype was defined as all T cells sharing the same CDR3 nucleotide sequence. For clone abundance analyses, frequencies were normalized to the 10,000 most abundant clones in each sample. Public T cell clones, which averaged fewer than five per sample, were excluded before analysis. ImmunoMap was used for dominant motif analysis with the PAM10 matrix, a gap penalty of 30, and a homology threshold of 0.3, and any motif reaching a cumulative frequency of at least 0.01 was considered dominant. Tumor-enriched and baseline blood-enriched clonotypes were defined by at least a 32-fold difference in abundance between compartments. The Baroni-Urbani and Buser coefficient was used to measure tumor-blood repertoire similarity, and groups were compared with two-tailed Wilcoxon tests in R. The table comes from immuneACCESS by way of TCRdb, which keeps in-frame sequences with V and J called. Part of the clones is missing from these tables; in studies checked, under half for an unresolved V gene and the rest for unknown reasons. V, J and clone size derive from that table, while D and trimming were established from the DNA sequence. The table for this sample lists 15,000 to 20,000 clones; about 54% of them were counted only once. The ten largest clones represent roughly 10% of the sample.

The material was tumor tissue, obtained from a patient whose treatment included radiotherapy and nephrectomy. The chain was built from TRBV6-6 and TRBJ2-7; 11 nucleotides in the junction match TRBD1. This sequence was found in a man aged 50-59 years with renal cell carcinoma. The sequenced DNA is TGTGCCAGAAACAAACGGGACAGGGGGTTCTACGAGCAGTACTTC. Translated, it reads CARNKRDRGFYEQYF.